A selection of T cell receptor beta chains follows, all from one sample in a study of shared clonotypes between healthy human individuals. Clones were sequenced by immunoSEQ multiplex PCR, and TCRdb holds only the in-frame ones, with some missing. The sample carries around 2.1 million clones, 93% recorded once. The sample was naive CD8+ T cells from PBMCs. The source of these receptors is a man aged 18 to 30 in good health. Some clones in this sample may be carry-over from other donors' samples. Both conserved end residues are part of each CDR3. The order of the fields is CDR3 DNA, CDR3 protein, V gene, D gene, clone size, J gene, CDR3 length. A D gene is named only where the DNA matches it firmly. Where a row states a size, it is once, few, many or the class of an expanded clone; other rows omit it.

cdr3_nt: TGTGCCAGCAGCCCAGGGCGGACGGGCTACGAGCAGTACTTC; cdr3_aa: CASSPGRTGYEQYF; v_call: TRBV11-2; d_call: -; clone_size: -; j_call: TRBJ2-7; cdr3_length: 14
cdr3_nt: TGTGCCAGCAGTTACTCTTCTGTCGGCGGCACTGAAGCTTTCTTT; cdr3_aa: CASSYSSVGGTEAFF; v_call: TRBV6-5; d_call: -; clone_size: -; j_call: TRBJ1-1; cdr3_length: 15
cdr3_nt: TGTGCCAGCAACCACGAGGGAGGCTATGGCTACACCTTC; cdr3_aa: CASNHEGGYGYTF; v_call: TRBV28; d_call: -; clone_size: -; j_call: TRBJ1-2; cdr3_length: 13
cdr3_nt: TGTGCCAGCAGTTATTGGGTGAACACTGAAGCTTTCTTT; cdr3_aa: CASSYWVNTEAFF; v_call: TRBV27; d_call: -; clone_size: -; j_call: TRBJ1-1; cdr3_length: 13
cdr3_nt: TGTGCCAGCAGTTCCCAGGGGGATGGCTACACCTTC; cdr3_aa: CASSSQGDGYTF; v_call: TRBV27; d_call: TRBD1; clone_size: -; j_call: TRBJ1-2; cdr3_length: 12
cdr3_nt: TGCGCCAGCAGCCAGACAGAAGCGGCTCCGAGCCAGGAGCAGTTCTTC; cdr3_aa: CASSQTEAAPSQEQFF; v_call: TRBV5-1; d_call: -; clone_size: -; j_call: TRBJ2-1; cdr3_length: 16
cdr3_nt: TGTGCCAGCAGTGGCCACAGGGGGACAGAGACCTACGAGCAGTACTTC; cdr3_aa: CASSGHRGTETYEQYF; v_call: TRBV28; d_call: TRBD1; clone_size: -; j_call: TRBJ2-7; cdr3_length: 16
cdr3_nt: TGTGCCAGCAGTGCCCGGTTCACAGATACGCAGTATTTT; cdr3_aa: CASSARFTDTQYF; v_call: TRBV27; d_call: -; clone_size: -; j_call: TRBJ2-3; cdr3_length: 13
cdr3_nt: TGTGCCAGCAGCGTCCCGGACGGGAATGAGCAGTTCTTC; cdr3_aa: CASSVPDGNEQFF; v_call: TRBV9; d_call: -; clone_size: -; j_call: TRBJ2-1; cdr3_length: 13
cdr3_nt: TGTGCCAGCTCACCCACCACAGGGCGGACTAATGAAAAACTGTTTTTT; cdr3_aa: CASSPTTGRTNEKLFF; v_call: TRBV18; d_call: -; clone_size: -; j_call: TRBJ1-4; cdr3_length: 16
cdr3_nt: TGTGCCAGCAGCTTGGGGGCTAGCTACGAGCAGTACTTC; cdr3_aa: CASSLGASYEQYF; v_call: TRBV5-5; d_call: -; clone_size: -; j_call: TRBJ2-7; cdr3_length: 13
cdr3_nt: TGTGCCAGCAGCTTGGTATCTTCCCTGCCCCTAAACACCGGGGAGCTGTTTTTT; cdr3_aa: CASSLVSSLPLNTGELFF; v_call: TRBV5-6; d_call: -; clone_size: -; j_call: TRBJ2-2; cdr3_length: 18
cdr3_nt: TGTGCCTGGAGTGTAGGGACCGGAGTCCCCTACGAGCAGTACTTC; cdr3_aa: CAWSVGTGVPYEQYF; v_call: TRBV30; d_call: -; clone_size: -; j_call: TRBJ2-7; cdr3_length: 15
cdr3_nt: TGCGCCAGCAGTGTCCGGGGCGGCACCGGGGAGCTGTTTTTT; cdr3_aa: CASSVRGGTGELFF; v_call: TRBV10-2; d_call: -; clone_size: -; j_call: TRBJ2-2; cdr3_length: 14
cdr3_nt: TGTGCCAGCAGCCTACTAGCGGGAGGGAGGGATGAGCAGTTCTTC; cdr3_aa: CASSLLAGGRDEQFF; v_call: TRBV7-9; d_call: TRBD2; clone_size: -; j_call: TRBJ2-1; cdr3_length: 15
cdr3_nt: TGTGCCAGCAGCTGGGCTAGCGGGAGGGACCAAGAGACCCAGTACTTC; cdr3_aa: CASSWASGRDQETQYF; v_call: TRBV7-9; d_call: TRBD2; clone_size: -; j_call: TRBJ2-5; cdr3_length: 16
cdr3_nt: TGTGCCAGCAGTGACTTTCGGCGCGGGGCTTTCTTT; cdr3_aa: CASSDFRRGAFF; v_call: TRBV28; d_call: -; clone_size: few; j_call: TRBJ1-1; cdr3_length: 12
cdr3_nt: TGTGCCAGCAGCGCACAGACAGGGTCCGGTCAGCCCCAGCATTTT; cdr3_aa: CASSAQTGSGQPQHF; v_call: TRBV4-2; d_call: TRBD1; clone_size: once; j_call: TRBJ1-5; cdr3_length: 15
cdr3_nt: TGTGCCAGCAGGGTAGCGTTTCCTAGCTCCTACAATGAGCAGTTCTTC; cdr3_aa: CASRVAFPSSYNEQFF; v_call: TRBV28; d_call: -; clone_size: -; j_call: TRBJ2-1; cdr3_length: 16
cdr3_nt: TGTGCCAGCAGCGTAAGGGCGTTCACTGAAGCTTTCTTT; cdr3_aa: CASSVRAFTEAFF; v_call: TRBV2; d_call: -; clone_size: few; j_call: TRBJ1-1; cdr3_length: 13
cdr3_nt: TGTGCCTCCCGGGGTATCTACAATGAGCAGTTCTTC; cdr3_aa: CASRGIYNEQFF; v_call: TRBV19; d_call: -; clone_size: once; j_call: TRBJ2-1; cdr3_length: 12
cdr3_nt: TGTGCCAGCAATAGGGCGGCGAACACTGAAGCTTTCTTT; cdr3_aa: CASNRAANTEAFF; v_call: TRBV13; d_call: -; clone_size: -; j_call: TRBJ1-1; cdr3_length: 13
cdr3_nt: TGTGCCAGCAGCCAAGGCTTAAGGGTTGGCTACACCTTC; cdr3_aa: CASSQGLRVGYTF; v_call: TRBV14; d_call: -; clone_size: -; j_call: TRBJ1-2; cdr3_length: 13
cdr3_nt: TGTGCCCCCCCCCAGGGGACCTCCAATGAGCAGTTCTTC; cdr3_aa: CAPPQGTSNEQFF; v_call: TRBV9; d_call: -; clone_size: -; j_call: TRBJ2-1; cdr3_length: 13